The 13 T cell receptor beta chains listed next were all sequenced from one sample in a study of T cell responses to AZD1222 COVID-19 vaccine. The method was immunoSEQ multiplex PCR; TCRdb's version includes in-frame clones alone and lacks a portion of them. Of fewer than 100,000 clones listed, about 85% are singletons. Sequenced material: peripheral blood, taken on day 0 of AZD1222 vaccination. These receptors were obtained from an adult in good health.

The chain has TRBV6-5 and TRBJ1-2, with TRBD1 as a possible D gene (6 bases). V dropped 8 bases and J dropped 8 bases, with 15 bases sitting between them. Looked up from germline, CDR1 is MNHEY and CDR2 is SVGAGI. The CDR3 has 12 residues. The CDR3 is CASGGRSDGYTF. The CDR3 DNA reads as TGTGCCAGCGGGGGCAGGTCAGACGGCTACACCTTC.

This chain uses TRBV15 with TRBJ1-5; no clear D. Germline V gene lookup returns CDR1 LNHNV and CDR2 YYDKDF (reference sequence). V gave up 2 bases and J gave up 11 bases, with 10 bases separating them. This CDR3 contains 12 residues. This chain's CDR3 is CATSRKDVSQHF. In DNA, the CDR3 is TGTGCCACCAGCAGAAAGGATGTATCCCAGCATTTT. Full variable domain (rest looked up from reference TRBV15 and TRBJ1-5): DAMVIQNPRYQVTQFGKPVTLSCSQTLNHNVMYWYQQKSSQAPKLLFHYYDKDFNNEADTPDNFQSRRPNTSFCFLDIRSPGLGDTAMYLCATSRKDVSQHFGDGTRLSIL.

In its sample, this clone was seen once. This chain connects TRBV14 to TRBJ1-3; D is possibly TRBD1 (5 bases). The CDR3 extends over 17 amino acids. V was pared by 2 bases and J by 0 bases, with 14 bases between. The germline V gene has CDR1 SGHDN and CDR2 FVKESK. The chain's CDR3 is CASSQFAGRSSGNTIYF. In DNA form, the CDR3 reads TGTGCCAGCAGCCAATTCGCAGGGCGAAGCTCTGGAAACACCATATATTTT.

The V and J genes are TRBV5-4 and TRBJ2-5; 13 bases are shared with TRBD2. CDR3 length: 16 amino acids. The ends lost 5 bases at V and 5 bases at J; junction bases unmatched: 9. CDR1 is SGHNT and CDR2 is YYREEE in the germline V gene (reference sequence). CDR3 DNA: TGTGCCAGCAGATTAGGGGGGACTAGCGGGGACGAGACCCAGTACTTC. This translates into CASRLGGTSGDETQYF.

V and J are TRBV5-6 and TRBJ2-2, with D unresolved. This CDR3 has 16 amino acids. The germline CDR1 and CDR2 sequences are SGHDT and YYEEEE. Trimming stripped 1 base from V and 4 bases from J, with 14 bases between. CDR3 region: CASSLRFLVGTGELFF. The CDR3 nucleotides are TGTGCCAGCAGCTTGCGGTTCTTAGTAGGCACCGGGGAGCTGTTTTTT.

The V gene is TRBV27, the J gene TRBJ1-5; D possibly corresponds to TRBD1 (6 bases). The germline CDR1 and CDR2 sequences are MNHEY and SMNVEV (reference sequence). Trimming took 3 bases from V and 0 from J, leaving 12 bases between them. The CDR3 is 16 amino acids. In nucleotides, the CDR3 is TGTGCCAGCAGTTTCAACGGACAGTATAGCAATCAGCCCCAGCATTTT. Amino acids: CASSFNGQYSNQPQHF.

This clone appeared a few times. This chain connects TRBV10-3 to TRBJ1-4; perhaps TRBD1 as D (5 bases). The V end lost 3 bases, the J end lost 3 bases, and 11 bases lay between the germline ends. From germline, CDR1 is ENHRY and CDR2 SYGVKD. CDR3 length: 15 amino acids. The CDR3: CAISDSQGANEKLFF. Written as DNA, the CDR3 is TGTGCCATCAGTGACTCCCAGGGAGCTAATGAAAAACTGTTTTTT.

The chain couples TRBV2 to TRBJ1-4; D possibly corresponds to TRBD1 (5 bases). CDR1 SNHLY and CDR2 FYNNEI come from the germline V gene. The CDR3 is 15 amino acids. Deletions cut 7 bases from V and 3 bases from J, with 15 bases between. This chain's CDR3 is CASILQGFANEKLFF. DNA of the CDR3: TGTGCCAGCATCCTGCAGGGTTTCGCTAATGAAAAACTGTTTTTT.

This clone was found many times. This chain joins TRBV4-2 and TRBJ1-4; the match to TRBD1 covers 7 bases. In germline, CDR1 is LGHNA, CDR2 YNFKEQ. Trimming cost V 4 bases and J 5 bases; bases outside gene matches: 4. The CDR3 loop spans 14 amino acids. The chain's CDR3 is CASSLGQRNEKLFF. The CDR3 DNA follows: TGTGCCAGCAGCCTGGGACAGAGGAATGAAAAACTGTTTTTT.

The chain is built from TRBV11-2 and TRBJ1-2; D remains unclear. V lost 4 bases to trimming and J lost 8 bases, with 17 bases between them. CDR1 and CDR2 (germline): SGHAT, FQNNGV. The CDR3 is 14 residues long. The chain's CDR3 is CASSSSRPLGGYTF. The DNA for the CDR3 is TGTGCCAGCAGCTCCTCCAGGCCCTTGGGGGGCTACACCTTC.

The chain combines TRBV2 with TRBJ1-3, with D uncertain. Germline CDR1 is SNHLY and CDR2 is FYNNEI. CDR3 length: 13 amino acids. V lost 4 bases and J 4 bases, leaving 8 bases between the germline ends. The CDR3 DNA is TGTGCCAGCAGTGGCCAGACGGGAAACACCATATATTTT. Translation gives CASSGQTGNTIYF.

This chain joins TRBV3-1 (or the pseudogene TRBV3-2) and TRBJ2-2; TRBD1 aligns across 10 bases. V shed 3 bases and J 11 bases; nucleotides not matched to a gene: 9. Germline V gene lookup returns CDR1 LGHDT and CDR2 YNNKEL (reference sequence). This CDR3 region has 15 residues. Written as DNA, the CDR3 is TGTGCCAGCAGCCATGAGGACAGGGGGATGAGAGAGCTGTTTTTT. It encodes CASSHEDRGMRELFF.

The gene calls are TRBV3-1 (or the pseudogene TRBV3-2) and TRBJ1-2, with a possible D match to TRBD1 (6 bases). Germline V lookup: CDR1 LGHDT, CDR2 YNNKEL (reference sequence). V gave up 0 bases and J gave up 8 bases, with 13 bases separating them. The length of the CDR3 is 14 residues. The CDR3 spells CASSQDNRAAGYTF. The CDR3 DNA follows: TGTGCCAGCAGCCAAGATAACAGGGCGGCCGGCTACACCTTC.